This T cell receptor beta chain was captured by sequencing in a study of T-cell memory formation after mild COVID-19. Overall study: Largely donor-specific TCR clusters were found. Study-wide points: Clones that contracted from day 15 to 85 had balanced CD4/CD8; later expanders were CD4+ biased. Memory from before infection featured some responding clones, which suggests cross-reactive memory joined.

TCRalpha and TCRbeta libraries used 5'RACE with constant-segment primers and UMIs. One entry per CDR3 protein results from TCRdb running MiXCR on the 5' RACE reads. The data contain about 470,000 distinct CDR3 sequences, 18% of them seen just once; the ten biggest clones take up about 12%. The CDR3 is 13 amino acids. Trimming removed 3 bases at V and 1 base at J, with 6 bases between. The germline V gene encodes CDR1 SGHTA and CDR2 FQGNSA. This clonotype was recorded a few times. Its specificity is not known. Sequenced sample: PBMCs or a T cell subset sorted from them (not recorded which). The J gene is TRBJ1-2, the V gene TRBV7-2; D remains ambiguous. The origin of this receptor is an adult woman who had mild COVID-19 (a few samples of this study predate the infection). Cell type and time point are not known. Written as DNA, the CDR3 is TGTGCCAGCAGCTTCGAGTTTAACTATGGCTACACCTTC. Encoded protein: CASSFEFNYGYTF.